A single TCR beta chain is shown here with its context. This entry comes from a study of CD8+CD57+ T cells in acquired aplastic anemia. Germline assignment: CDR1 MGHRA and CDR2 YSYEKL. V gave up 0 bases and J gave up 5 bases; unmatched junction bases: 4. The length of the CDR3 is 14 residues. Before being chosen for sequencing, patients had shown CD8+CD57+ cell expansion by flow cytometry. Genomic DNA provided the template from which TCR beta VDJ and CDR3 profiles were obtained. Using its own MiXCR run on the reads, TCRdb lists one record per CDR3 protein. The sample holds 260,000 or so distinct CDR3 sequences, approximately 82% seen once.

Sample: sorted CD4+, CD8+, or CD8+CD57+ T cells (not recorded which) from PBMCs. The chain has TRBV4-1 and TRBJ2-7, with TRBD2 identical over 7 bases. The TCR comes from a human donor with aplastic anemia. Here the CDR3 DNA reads TGCGCCAGCAGCCAAGAGACTAGCTACAACGAGCAGTACGTC. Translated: CASSQETSYNEQYV.